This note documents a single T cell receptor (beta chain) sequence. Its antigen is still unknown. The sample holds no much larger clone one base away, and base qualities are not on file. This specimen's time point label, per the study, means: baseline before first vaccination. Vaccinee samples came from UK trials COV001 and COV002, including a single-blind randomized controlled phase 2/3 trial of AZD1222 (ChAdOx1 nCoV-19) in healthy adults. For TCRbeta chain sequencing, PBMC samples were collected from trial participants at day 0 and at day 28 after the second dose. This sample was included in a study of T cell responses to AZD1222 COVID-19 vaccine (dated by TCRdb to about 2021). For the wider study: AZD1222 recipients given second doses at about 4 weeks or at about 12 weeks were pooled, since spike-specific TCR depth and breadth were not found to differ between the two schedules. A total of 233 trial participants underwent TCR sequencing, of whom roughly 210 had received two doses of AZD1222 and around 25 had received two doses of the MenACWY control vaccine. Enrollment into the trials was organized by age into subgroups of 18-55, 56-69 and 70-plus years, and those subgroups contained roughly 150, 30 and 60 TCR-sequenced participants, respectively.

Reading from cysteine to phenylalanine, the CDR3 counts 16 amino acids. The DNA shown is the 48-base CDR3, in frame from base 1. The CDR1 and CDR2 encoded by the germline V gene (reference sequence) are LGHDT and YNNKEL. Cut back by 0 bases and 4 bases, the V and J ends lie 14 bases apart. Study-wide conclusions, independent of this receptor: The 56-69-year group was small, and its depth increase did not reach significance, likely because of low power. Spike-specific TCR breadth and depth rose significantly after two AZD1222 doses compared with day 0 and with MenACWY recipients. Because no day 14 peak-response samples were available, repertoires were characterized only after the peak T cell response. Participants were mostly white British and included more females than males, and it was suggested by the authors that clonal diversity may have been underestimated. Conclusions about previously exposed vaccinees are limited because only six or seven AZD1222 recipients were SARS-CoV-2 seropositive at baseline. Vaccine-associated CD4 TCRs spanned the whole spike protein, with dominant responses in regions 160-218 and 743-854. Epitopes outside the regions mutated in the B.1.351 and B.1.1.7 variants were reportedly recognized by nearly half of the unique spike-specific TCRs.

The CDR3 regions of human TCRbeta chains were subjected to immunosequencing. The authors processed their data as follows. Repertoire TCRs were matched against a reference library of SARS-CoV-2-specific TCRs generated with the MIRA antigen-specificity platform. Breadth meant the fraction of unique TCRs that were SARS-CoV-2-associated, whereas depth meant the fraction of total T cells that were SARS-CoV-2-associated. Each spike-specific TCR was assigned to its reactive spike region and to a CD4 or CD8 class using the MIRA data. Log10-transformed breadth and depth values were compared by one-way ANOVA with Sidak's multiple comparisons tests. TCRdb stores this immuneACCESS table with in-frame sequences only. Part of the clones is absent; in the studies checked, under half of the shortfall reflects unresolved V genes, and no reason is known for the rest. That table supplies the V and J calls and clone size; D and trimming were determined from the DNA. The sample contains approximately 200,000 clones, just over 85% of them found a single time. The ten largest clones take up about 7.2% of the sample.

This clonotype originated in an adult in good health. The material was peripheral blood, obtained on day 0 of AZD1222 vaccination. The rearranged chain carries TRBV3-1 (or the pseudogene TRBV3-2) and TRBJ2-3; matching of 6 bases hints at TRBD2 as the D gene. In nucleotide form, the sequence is TGTGCCAGCAGCCAAGACCAACCGGGCGGGGCAGATACGCAGTATTTT. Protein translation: CASSQDQPGGADTQYF.